This TCR beta chain was profiled in a study of cytomegalovirus exposure and HLA in healthy donors. Only in-frame clones appear in the TCRdb table, and some are missing; sequencing was by immunoSEQ multiplex PCR. Of 80,000 to 100,000 clones in the sample, approximately 90% were seen once. The donors were part of the validation cohort of roughly 130 subjects. That cohort was separate from the first cohort, which comprised several hundred subjects. V lost 5 bases to trimming and J lost 7 bases; unmatched junction nucleotides: 12. There are 17 residues in the CDR3. Germline lookup yields CDR1 MNHEY and CDR2 SMNVEV (reference sequence).

Sequenced sample: PBMCs. The rearrangement joins TRBV27 to TRBJ2-2, with 11 bases identical to TRBD2. This sequence was found in a woman in her 30s in good health and CMV-seronegative. Written as DNA, the CDR3 is TGTGCCAGCAGTCCTATTCGACTAGCGGGGCACCTCGGGGAGCTGTTTTTT. Encoded protein: CASSPIRLAGHLGELFF.